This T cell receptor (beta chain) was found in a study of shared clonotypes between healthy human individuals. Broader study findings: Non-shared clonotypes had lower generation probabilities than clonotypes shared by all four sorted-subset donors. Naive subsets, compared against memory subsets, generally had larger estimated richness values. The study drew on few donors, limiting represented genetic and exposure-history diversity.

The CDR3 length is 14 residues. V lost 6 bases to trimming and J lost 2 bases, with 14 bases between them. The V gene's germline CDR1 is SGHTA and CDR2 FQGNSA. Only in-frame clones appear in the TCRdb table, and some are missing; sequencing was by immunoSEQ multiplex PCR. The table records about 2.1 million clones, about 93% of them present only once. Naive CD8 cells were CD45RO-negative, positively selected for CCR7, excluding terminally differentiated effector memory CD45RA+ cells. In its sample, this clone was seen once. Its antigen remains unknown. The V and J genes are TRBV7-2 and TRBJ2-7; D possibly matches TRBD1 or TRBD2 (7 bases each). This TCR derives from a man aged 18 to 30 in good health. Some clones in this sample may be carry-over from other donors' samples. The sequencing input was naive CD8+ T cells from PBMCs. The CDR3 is CASSFRGGTYEQYF. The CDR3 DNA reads TGTGCCAGCAGTTTCAGGGGGGGTACCTACGAGCAGTACTTC.